Below, one TCR beta chain is given with its context. Its antigen is not identified. The PCR contained 60 Vbeta and 13 Jbeta primers. Sequencing was performed with immunoSEQ multiplex PCR; in TCRdb, only in-frame clones are kept and a portion is missing. This table holds 50,000 to 65,000 clones, approximately 82% found once. This record belongs to a study of cytomegalovirus exposure and HLA in healthy donors. Whole-study results and caveats: In a later analysis, DRB1 alleles had the most associated TCRs; HLA-C alleles the fewest. In an earlier analysis, productive rearrangement rates for most beta V segments clustered near 87% or 30%.

This CDR3 contains 13 residues. The germline V gene has CDR1 LNHDA and CDR2 SQIVND (reference sequence). Trimming cost V 6 bases and J 5 bases; bases outside gene matches: 5. The TCR was taken from a woman aged 18-30 years in good health and CMV-seronegative. The chain is built from TRBV19 and TRBJ2-3; 7 nucleotides agree with TRBD2. The sequenced sample was PBMCs. The CDR3 spells CASRGEGRDTQYF. CDR3 DNA sequence: TGTGCCAGTAGGGGGGAGGGCCGAGATACGCAGTATTTT. The full variable domain, its missing parts supplied by reference TRBV19 and TRBJ2-3, is DGGITQSPKYLFRKEGQNVTLSCEQNLNHDAMYWYRQDPGQGLRLIYYSQIVNDFQKGDIAEGYSVSREKKESFPLTVTSAQKNPTAFYLCASRGEGRDTQYFGPGTRLTVL.